These 4 T cell receptor beta chains were sequenced from one sample in a study of control samples from healthy donors and cancer patients. Generated by immunoSEQ multiplex PCR, the TCRdb table keeps only in-frame clones and is missing some. The table has more than 20,000 clones, 85% seen once. The sample taken for sequencing was PBMCs. Source of these receptors: a man aged 55 to 70 with head and neck cancer.

The chain couples TRBV19 to TRBJ1-2; D is undetermined. The germline CDR1 and CDR2 sequences are LNHDA and SQIVND (reference sequence). The CDR3 totals 13 residues. V lost 10 bases to trimming and J lost 0 bases, with 12 bases between them. Written as DNA, the CDR3 is TGTGCCACCACTCGGGAGTCTAACTATGGCTACACCTTC. It codes for CATTRESNYGYTF.

The V and J genes are TRBV5-1 and TRBJ2-4, with no clear D. Trimming took off 0 bases at V and 10 bases at J, with 11 bases between the two ends. The CDR3 is 13 residues long. Germline V gene data show CDR1 as SGHRS and CDR2 as YFSETQ. CDR3 sequence: CASSLGLREIQYF. CDR3 bases: TGCGCCAGCAGCTTGGGCCTCCGAGAGATTCAGTACTTC. The whole variable domain, filled in from reference TRBV5-1 and TRBJ2-4, reads KAGVTQTPRYLIKTRGQQVTLSCSPISGHRSVSWYQQTPGQGLQFLFEYFSETQRNKGNFPGRFSGRQFSNSRSEMNVSTLELGDSALYLCASSLGLREIQYFGAGTRLSVL.

The V and J genes are TRBV6-5 and TRBJ2-5, with D perhaps matching TRBD2 (6 bases). This CDR3 contains 15 residues. Trimming cost V 5 bases and J 1 base, with 14 bases left between them. CDR1 and CDR2 (germline): MNHEY, SVGAGI. CDR3 region: CASSPQEGGQETQYF. The CDR3 coding sequence is TGTGCCAGCAGTCCCCAGGAGGGTGGCCAAGAGACCCAGTACTTC.

The chain is built from TRBV19 and TRBJ1-3, with 7 bases that match TRBD1. CDR1 LNHDA and CDR2 SQIVND come from the germline V gene (reference sequence). The CDR3 length is 17 residues. J lost 2 bases, V lost 5 bases, and 12 bases had no gene match. Here the CDR3 reads CASSPRLTGSTGNTIYF. The CDR3, as DNA: TGTGCCAGTAGTCCTCGTTTGACAGGGTCGACTGGAAACACCATATATTTT. The full variable domain, its missing parts supplied by reference TRBV19 and TRBJ1-3, is DGGITQSPKYLFRKEGQNVTLSCEQNLNHDAMYWYRQDPGQGLRLIYYSQIVNDFQKGDIAEGYSVSREKKESFPLTVTSAQKNPTAFYLCASSPRLTGSTGNTIYFGEGSWLTVV.